Listed here are 11 T cell receptor beta chains from one sample, sequenced in a study of blood T cell repertoires in COVID-19 (dated by TCRdb to between 2020 and 2021). The protocol used for the library was the immunoSEQ multiplex PCR assay. Entries here come from immuneACCESS through TCRdb and include only in-frame sequences with V and J called. Some clones fail to appear in such tables; in the studies checked, an unresolved V gene covers under half of the shortfall, and the cause of the remainder is unknown. A total of approximately 220,000 clones appear in this sample, 83% of them only once. Together, the top ten hold more than 4.5% of the sample. The sample taken for sequencing was PBMCs or T cells enriched from blood (not recorded which). These receptors originate from a woman between 45 and 65 years old who had been exposed to COVID-19.

The chain employs TRBV3-1 (or the pseudogene TRBV3-2) and TRBJ2-2, with D possibly being TRBD2 (5 bases). V was trimmed by 1 base and J by 3 bases, leaving 21 bases between them. The CDR3 is 19 amino acids. Germline CDR1 LGHDT, CDR2 YNNKEL (reference sequence). The CDR3 is CASSQVYSNGEPYTGELFF. As DNA, the CDR3 is TGTGCCAGCAGCCAAGTGTATTCTAACGGGGAACCCTACACCGGGGAGCTGTTTTTT.

The chain is built from TRBV25-1 and TRBJ2-5, with 9 positions matching TRBD1. Germline CDR1 reads MGHDK; CDR2 reads SYGVNS. V was pared by 1 base and J by 5 bases, with 2 bases of the junction left unmatched. This CDR3 has 14 amino acids. CDR3: CASSEWTGEETQYF. The DNA for the CDR3 is TGTGCCAGCAGTGAATGGACAGGGGAGGAGACCCAGTACTTC.

The chain recombines TRBV27 with TRBJ1-2; no firm D call. The CDR3 extends over 9 amino acids. Germline V gene sequence: CDR1 MNHEY, CDR2 SMNVEV (reference sequence). Trimming stripped 7 bases from V and 6 bases from J, with 3 bases between. CDR3 loop: CASNNGYTF. CDR3 in DNA: TGTGCCAGCAATAATGGCTACACCTTC.

This clone has a single count. V and J are TRBV2 and TRBJ1-3; TRBD1 matches 7 bases. The junction had 5 bases not matched to a gene; V was cut back by 5 bases and J by 4 bases. Germline loops: CDR1 SNHLY, CDR2 FYNNEI. The CDR3 totals 14 residues. The CDR3 loop reads CASSLTGVGNTIYF. Here the CDR3 DNA reads TGTGCCAGCAGTCTAACAGGGGTAGGAAACACCATATATTTT.

This sequence joins TRBV10-3 and TRBJ1-5; D remains unclear. Trimming took off 8 bases at V and 2 bases at J, with 19 bases between the two ends. Per germline, CDR1 ENHRY and CDR2 SYGVKD. The CDR3 has 16 residues. The CDR3 protein is CAIVNRRRDRNQPQHF. The CDR3 nucleotides read TGTGCCATCGTGAACCGGCGGAGAGACCGCAATCAGCCCCAGCATTTT.

This clone was observed at least ten times. The gene calls are TRBV5-1 and TRBJ2-2; TRBD1 is a possible D gene (6 bases). V lost 4 bases, J lost 3 bases, and 13 bases lay in between. The germline V gene encodes CDR1 SGHRS and CDR2 YFSETQ. There are 15 residues in the CDR3. CDR3 DNA sequence: TGCGCCAGCAGCAAAACTCGACAGGACACCGGGGAGCTGTTTTTT. Amino acids: CASSKTRQDTGELFF.

The chain is built from TRBV19 and TRBJ1-6, with D perhaps TRBD1 (6 bases). In germline, CDR1 is LNHDA, CDR2 SQIVND (reference sequence). CDR3 length equals 14 residues. Trimming took 6 bases from V and 9 from J, leaving 15 bases between them. The CDR3 spells CASSTGSGVSPLHF. Here the CDR3 DNA reads TGTGCCAGTAGCACAGGGTCAGGGGTTTCACCCCTCCACTTT.

This chain uses TRBV3-1 (or the pseudogene TRBV3-2) with TRBJ2-3; 8 bases align to TRBD2. Trimming cost V 4 bases and J 6 bases; bases outside gene matches: 6. CDR3 length: 14 residues. Germline V gene data show CDR1 as LGHDT and CDR2 as YNNKEL (reference sequence). The chain's CDR3 is CASSRLGGGDTQYF. The CDR3 nucleotides read TGTGCCAGCAGCCGATTAGGCGGGGGGGATACGCAGTATTTT.

This clone has more than one count but fewer than ten. The chain has TRBV18 and TRBJ1-4; perhaps TRBD1 as D (5 bases). Germline V gene sequence: CDR1 KGHSH, CDR2 LQKENI. The V end was cut by 1 base, the J end by 8 bases, with 14 bases between. The CDR3 loop spans 15 amino acids. As DNA, the CDR3 is TGTGCCAGCTCACCACGGACAAGCAAAGGAGAAAAACTGTTTTTT. It translates to CASSPRTSKGEKLFF.

The CDR3 bases are TGTGCCAGCTCGGGGGAAGGCTTCCGCTTGGGTGAGCAGTTCTTC. Its translation: CASSGEGFRLGEQFF. The rearrangement uses TRBV5-4 and TRBJ2-1; a weak D match, TRBD2 (6 bases). V was cut by 7 bases and J by 9 bases, with 23 bases left in between. Germline V lookup: CDR1 SGHNT, CDR2 YYREEE (reference sequence). The CDR3 loop spans 15 amino acids.

This rearrangement joins TRBV5-1 to TRBJ2-7, with TRBD2 identical over 9 bases. The CDR3 covers 14 residues. Germline V gene lookup returns CDR1 SGHRS and CDR2 YFSETQ. V was clipped by 0 bases and J by 2 bases; unmatched bases: 0. The CDR3 region is CASSLVAGAYEQYF. The CDR3 bases are TGCGCCAGCAGCTTGGTAGCGGGGGCCTACGAGCAGTACTTC.